The 25 T cell receptor beta chains presented below share a single source sample, sequenced in a study of shared clonotypes between healthy human individuals. The protocol was immunoSEQ multiplex PCR, while the TCRdb copy is restricted to in-frame clones and leaves out a portion. The sample contains 2.3 million or so clones, 80% to 95% of which appear only once. Material for sequencing was naive CD4+ T cells from PBMCs. Stated subset: CD45RA+ positively selected. The receptors originated from a man between 18 and 35 years old in good health. Some clones in this sample may be carry-over from other donors' samples.

V is TRBV4-3 and J is TRBJ1-3, with D perhaps TRBD1 (6 bases). The V and J ends lost 0 bases and 3 bases respectively, with 12 bases between them. The CDR3 runs 16 residues. The germline gives CDR1 LGHNA, CDR2 YSLEER. CDR3 loop: CASSQERGAGGNTIYF. The CDR3 nucleotides are TGCGCCAGCAGCCAAGAGAGGGGGGCTGGTGGAAACACCATATATTTT.

The rearrangement joins TRBV6-5 to TRBJ1-1; D gene uncertain. The V end was cut by 4 bases, the J end by 8 bases, with 8 bases between. The CDR3 runs 11 residues. Germline CDR1 and CDR2: MNHEY and SVGAGI. The CDR3 nucleotides read TGTGCCAGCAGTTCCACTACCGAAGCTTTCTTT. Its translation is CASSSTTEAFF.

Comment on this clone: This sample includes further DNA sequences coding for the same CDR3. The V gene is TRBV5-1, the J gene TRBJ2-1; D tentatively fits TRBD1 or TRBD2 (5 bases each). Trimming pared 4 bases from V and 0 bases from J, leaving 8 bases between. The CDR3 consists of 14 residues. CDR1 is SGHRS and CDR2 is YFSETQ in the germline V gene. The CDR3: CASSGGSSYNEQFF. The CDR3, as DNA: TGCGCCAGCAGCGGGGGAAGCTCCTACAATGAGCAGTTCTTC. Based on the CDR3 plus reference TRBV5-1 and TRBJ2-1, the full variable domain is KAGVTQTPRYLIKTRGQQVTLSCSPISGHRSVSWYQQTPGQGLQFLFEYFSETQRNKGNFPGRFSGRQFSNSRSEMNVSTLELGDSALYLCASSGGSSYNEQFFGPGTRLTVL.

The chain recombines TRBV7-9 with TRBJ2-6; 7 positions match TRBD2. Germline CDR1 reads SEHNR; CDR2 reads FQNEAQ (reference sequence). The J segment lost 0 bases and the V segment lost 3 bases, leaving 11 bases of the junction unmatched. The CDR3 sequence is 19 residues long. Written as DNA, the CDR3 is TGTGCCAGCAGCTTTAGACTGGCGGGAGTCAGCTCTGGGGCCAACGTCCTGACTTTC. It encodes CASSFRLAGVSSGANVLTF. The variable domain in full, with the rest retrieved from reference TRBV7-9 and TRBJ2-6, is DTGVSQNPRHKITKRGQNVTFRCDPISEHNRLYWYRQTLGQGPEFLTYFQNEAQLEKSRLLSDRFSAERPKGSFSTLEIQRTEQGDSAMYLCASSFRLAGVSSGANVLTFGAGSRLTVL.

As concerns this clone: Other DNA variants within this sample encode the same CDR3. The chain links TRBV30 to TRBJ1-5; TRBD1 matches at 8 bases. The V gene's germline CDR1 is GTSNPN and CDR2 SVGIG (reference sequence). The V and J ends lost 5 bases and 2 bases, in that order; junction bases with no gene match: 2. The CDR3 is 13 amino acids. CDR3: CAWGQGGNQPQHF. CDR3 DNA: TGTGCCTGGGGACAGGGTGGCAATCAGCCCCAGCATTTT.

This chain links TRBV7-9 with TRBJ1-2; D is possibly TRBD1 (6 bases). Trimming shortened V by 5 bases and J by 7 bases, and 20 bases separated the two germline ends. Germline V gene sequence: CDR1 SEHNR, CDR2 FQNEAQ (reference sequence). This CDR3 has 15 residues. The CDR3 reads CASSVSGQGRAGYTF. The CDR3 DNA sequence: TGTGCCAGCAGCGTAAGTGGTCAGGGGCGCGCTGGCTACACCTTC.

V usage is TRBV20-1 and J usage is TRBJ2-5; D unresolved. The germline gives CDR1 DFQATT, CDR2 SNEGSKA (reference sequence). The V and J ends lost 4 bases and 9 bases respectively, with 9 bases between them. The CDR3 has 10 residues. The CDR3 sequence: CSAIGLAQYF. DNA for the CDR3: TGCAGTGCTATCGGCCTGGCCCAGTACTTC.

The rearrangement links TRBV6-5 to TRBJ1-2; D is unresolved. CDR1 MNHEY and CDR2 SVGAGI come from the germline V gene. The CDR3 loop spans 12 amino acids. Trimming pared 5 bases from V and 8 bases from J, leaving 12 bases between. The CDR3 reads CASSTPKRGYTF. CDR3 sequence (DNA): TGTGCCAGCAGTACACCAAAACGGGGCTACACCTTC.

CDR3 nucleotides: TGCGCCAGCAGCTTGGGGCCGGCTAGCGGGAGGGATCAGTACTTC. Translation gives CASSLGPASGRDQYF. The V and J genes are TRBV5-1 and TRBJ2-4; 12 bases line up with TRBD2. Germline V gene sequence: CDR1 SGHRS, CDR2 YFSETQ. This CDR3 has 15 residues. The junction had 7 bases not matched to a gene; V was cut back by 0 bases and J by 12 bases. Together with reference TRBV5-1 and TRBJ2-4, the CDR3 gives the full variable domain: KAGVTQTPRYLIKTRGQQVTLSCSPISGHRSVSWYQQTPGQGLQFLFEYFSETQRNKGNFPGRFSGRQFSNSRSEMNVSTLELGDSALYLCASSLGPASGRDQYFGAGTRLSVL.

The rearrangement joins TRBV6-5 to TRBJ2-7; D might be TRBD1 or TRBD2, each matching 5 bases. V shed 6 bases and J shed 3 bases, with 18 bases lying between them. The CDR3 consists of 15 residues. The germline V gene encodes CDR1 MNHEY and CDR2 SVGAGI. CDR3 loop: CASRHSGTLGYEQYF. CDR3 nucleotides: TGTGCCAGCAGACACTCCGGGACGTTAGGCTACGAGCAGTACTTC.

On this clone itself: The identical CDR3 is also encoded by other nucleotide sequences in the sample. V usage is TRBV2 and J usage is TRBJ2-7; maybe TRBD2 (5 bases). The CDR3 spans 11 residues. Trimming removed 8 bases from V and 3 bases from J, with 8 bases in between. CDR1 is SNHLY and CDR2 is FYNNEI in the germline V gene. The DNA of the CDR3 is TGTGCCAGCCGCCGGGACTACGAGCAGTACTTC. Amino acids: CASRRDYEQYF.

J is TRBJ2-3 and V is TRBV5-1; D may correspond to TRBD1 or TRBD2 (5 bases each). CDR3 size: 15 residues. V lost 4 bases, J lost 2 bases, and 14 bases lay in between. Per germline, CDR1 SGHRS and CDR2 YFSETQ. This chain's CDR3 is CASSASLGVTDTQYF. CDR3 nucleotide sequence: TGCGCCAGCAGCGCAAGCTTGGGGGTCACAGATACGCAGTATTTT.

Comment on this clone: This specimen includes other DNA sequences encoding the same CDR3. The chain carries TRBV10-1 and TRBJ1-5; D is ambiguous. This CDR3 has 13 residues. V shed 3 bases and J shed 4 bases, with 7 bases lying between them. The germline gives CDR1 WNHNN, CDR2 SYGVQD (reference sequence). CDR3 protein: CASSEFGNQPQHF. CDR3 bases: TGCGCCAGCAGTGAATTTGGGAATCAGCCCCAGCATTTT.

The V gene is TRBV10-1, the J gene TRBJ2-5, with 10 bases identical to TRBD2. This CDR3 is 18 amino acids long. J lost 9 bases, V lost 0 bases, and 16 bases had no gene match. Germline CDR1 and CDR2: WNHNN and SYGVQD (reference sequence). CDR3 DNA: TGCGCCAGCAGTGAGTCGACCCTGGAGGAGCGGGAGGGCCGGGCCCAGTACTTC. It codes for CASSESTLEEREGRAQYF.

This clone came up once. The J gene is TRBJ2-7, the V gene TRBV11-2; 9 bases map to TRBD2. The length of the CDR3 is 18 residues. Germline CDR1 reads SGHAT; CDR2 reads FQNNGV. The trim removed 0 bases at V and 2 bases at J, leaving 11 bases unmatched. CDR3 nucleotides: TGTGCCAGCAGCTTAGAATCCCTCGCGGGAGGGGTCCCCTACGAGCAGTACTTC. This sequence encodes CASSLESLAGGVPYEQYF.

The chain carries TRBV5-6 and TRBJ1-2, with TRBD1 as a possible D gene (5 bases). Trimming cost V 1 base and J 0 bases, with 13 bases left between them. The CDR3 contains 16 residues. The germline V gene has CDR1 SGHDT and CDR2 YYEEEE. The CDR3 here is CASSLSPGPSNYGYTF. CDR3 bases: TGTGCCAGCAGCTTGTCCCCAGGGCCATCTAACTATGGCTACACCTTC.

V gene TRBV7-2 combines with J gene TRBJ2-5; D may correspond to TRBD1 or TRBD2 (5 bases each). Trimming pared 3 bases from V and 5 bases from J, leaving 22 bases between. The CDR3 extends over 17 amino acids. The germline V gene has CDR1 SGHTA and CDR2 FQGNSA. The CDR3 DNA follows: TGTGCCAGCAGCTTCGGGGCAGCCCGGGGTGGTCAGGAGACCCAGTACTTC. Translated, it gives CASSFGAARGGQETQYF. Full variable domain (missing parts from reference TRBV7-2 and TRBJ2-5): GAGVSQSPSNKVTEKGKDVELRCDPISGHTALYWYRQSLGQGLEFLIYFQGNSAPDKSGLPSDRFSAERTGGSVSTLTIQRTQQEDSAVYLCASSFGAARGGQETQYFGPGTRLLVL.

V and J are TRBV7-2 and TRBJ1-3; D is uncertain. From germline, CDR1 is SGHTA and CDR2 FQGNSA. There are 16 residues in the CDR3. Trimming took off 1 base at V and 2 bases at J, with 12 bases between the two ends. CDR3 protein: CASSLGRGLTGNTIYF. The CDR3 nucleotides read TGTGCCAGCAGCTTAGGCCGGGGTCTTACTGGAAACACCATATATTTT. The full variable domain, its missing parts supplied by reference TRBV7-2 and TRBJ1-3, is GAGVSQSPSNKVTEKGKDVELRCDPISGHTALYWYRQSLGQGLEFLIYFQGNSAPDKSGLPSDRFSAERTGGSVSTLTIQRTQQEDSAVYLCASSLGRGLTGNTIYFGEGSWLTVV.

About this clone: Other nucleotide sequences in the sample specify the same CDR3. V is TRBV5-1 and J is TRBJ1-2, with a tentative D call TRBD1 (5 bases). The ends were cut back, 0 bases at V and 8 bases at J, with 11 bases in the middle. The CDR3 consists of 13 residues. CDR1 is SGHRS, CDR2 YFSETQ, per germline. Here the CDR3 reads CASSLAGRSGYTF. CDR3 bases: TGCGCCAGCAGCTTGGCGGGGCGCAGCGGCTACACCTTC.

Remarks on this clone: Different DNA sequences within this sample yield the same CDR3. This chain links TRBV7-6 with TRBJ2-3; no firm D call. CDR3 size: 13 residues. The V gene's germline CDR1 is SGHVS and CDR2 FNYEAQ. Trimming removed 1 base at V and 1 base at J, with 3 bases between. In nucleotides, the CDR3 is TGTGCCAGCAGCTTAGTAGGCACAGATACGCAGTATTTT. It is translated as CASSLVGTDTQYF.

The rearrangement links TRBV15 to TRBJ1-2; no definite D call. This CDR3 is 13 amino acids long. Per germline, CDR1 LNHNV and CDR2 YYDKDF (reference sequence). V lost 0 bases to trimming and J lost 5 bases, with 7 bases between them. The CDR3 loop is CATSRDNQYGYTF. CDR3 coding DNA: TGTGCCACCAGCAGAGATAACCAGTATGGCTACACCTTC.

The chain uses TRBV5-1 and TRBJ2-2; D is possibly TRBD1 (6 bases). Germline V gives CDR1 SGHRS, CDR2 YFSETQ. The V end was cut by 9 bases, the J end by 7 bases, with 19 bases between. The CDR3 covers 14 residues. CDR3 amino acids: CATNRDTTGGELFF. The CDR3 DNA reads TGCGCCACAAACCGGGACACAACGGGCGGGGAGCTGTTTTTT.

The J gene is TRBJ2-7, the V gene TRBV27; D possibly uses TRBD1 or TRBD2 (5 bases each). The germline CDR1 and CDR2 sequences are MNHEY and SMNVEV (reference sequence). Trimming shortened V by 4 bases and J by 4 bases, and 14 bases separated the two germline ends. CDR3 length: 14 residues. The CDR3 spells CASSYRGPQYEQYF. The DNA for the CDR3 is TGTGCCAGCAGTTACCGGGGACCACAGTACGAGCAGTACTTC.

The J gene is TRBJ1-1, the V gene TRBV11-3; D is perhaps TRBD1 (5 bases). Germline values: CDR1 SGHNT, CDR2 YENEEA. V was shortened by 1 base and J by 2 bases, with 8 bases between the two germline ends. There are 14 residues in the CDR3. CDR3 bases: TGTGCCAGCAGCTTAGCCGGGGGAAACACTGAAGCTTTCTTT. It codes for CASSLAGGNTEAFF.

The rearrangement uses TRBV5-1 and TRBJ2-5, with D maybe TRBD2 (5 bases). V lost 4 bases and J 5 bases, leaving 21 bases between the germline ends. The V gene's germline CDR1 is SGHRS and CDR2 YFSETQ. CDR3 size: 16 residues. The CDR3 sequence: CASSPKTLAGAETQYF. The CDR3 DNA reads TGCGCCAGCAGCCCCAAAACCTTGGCGGGTGCGGAGACCCAGTACTTC.